The 18 T cell receptor beta chains in this list originate from one sample, sequenced in a study of CD8+ T cells in alopecia areata. cDNA prepared by RNA extraction and subsequent reverse transcription served as the template for sequencing. Using immunoSEQ multiplex PCR, the repertoire was profiled, and TCRdb retains in-frame clones only, with some absent. The sample consists of approximately 82,000 clones, roughly 47% of them appearing once. The sample was NKG2D-high CD8+ T cells sorted from blood. These receptor sequences come from a human donor with alopecia areata.

In nucleotides, the CDR3 is TGCAGCGTTGCCGGGGGGGGCCACGCTGAAGCTTTCTTT. Protein: CSVAGGGHAEAFF. This chain joins TRBV29-1 and TRBJ1-1; maybe TRBD1 (6 bases). The CDR3 spans 13 residues. The germline CDR1 and CDR2 sequences are SQVTM and ANQGSEA. V lost 4 bases to trimming and J lost 6 bases, with 15 bases between them.

The rearrangement uses TRBV29-1 and TRBJ2-7; D unclear. This CDR3 has 10 residues. Trimming removed 4 bases at V and 5 bases at J, with 6 bases between. CDR1 is SQVTM, CDR2 ANQGSEA, per germline. In DNA form, the CDR3 reads TGCAGCGTTGGCGACAACGAGCAGTACTTC. It codes for CSVGDNEQYF.

V is TRBV28 and J is TRBJ2-2; no clear D gene. Trimming took off 8 bases at V and 6 bases at J, with 10 bases between the two ends. This CDR3 contains 12 residues. CDR1 is MDHEN and CDR2 is SYDVKM in the germline V gene. CDR3 residues: CASCSWAGELFF. In nucleotides, the CDR3 is TGTGCCAGCTGCAGTTGGGCCGGGGAGCTGTTTTTT.

The rearrangement links TRBV5-6 to TRBJ2-7; D not resolved. This CDR3 is built from 11 residues. Trimming left V 1 base short and J 5 bases short, with 4 bases between. CDR1 SGHDT and CDR2 YYEEEE come from the germline V gene. CDR3 bases: TGTGCCAGCAGCTTGATTCACGAGCAGTACTTC. Residues: CASSLIHEQYF.

For this clone: Germline and junction disagree at one end, which may indicate a read error. The rearrangement uses TRBV7-9 and TRBJ1-3; the match to TRBD1 covers 8 bases. This CDR3 is 13 amino acids long. Per the germline V gene, CDR1 is SEHNR and CDR2 is FQNEAQ (reference sequence). CDR3 region: CASSPTTTGQEDF. CDR3 DNA sequence: TGTGCCAGCAGCCCGACCACAACGGGACAGGAAGATTTT.

The chain employs TRBV27 and TRBJ1-3; perhaps TRBD1 as D (5 bases). Germline-derived CDR1 and CDR2 are MNHEY and SMNVEV (reference sequence). The CDR3 runs to 13 residues. V was trimmed by 7 bases and J by 2 bases, leaving 9 bases between them. The chain's CDR3 is CASIAGTGNTIYF. The CDR3, as DNA: TGTGCCAGCATAGCAGGGACTGGAAACACCATATATTTT.

CDR3 in DNA: TGTGCCTGGAGGGGGCGGCCAGATACGCAGTATTTT. Its protein is CAWRGRPDTQYF. This chain links TRBV30 with TRBJ2-3; tentatively, D is TRBD1 (5 bases). This CDR3 contains 12 residues. Germline values: CDR1 GTSNPN, CDR2 SVGIG (reference sequence). Between the trimmed V and J ends, which lost 3 bases and 4 bases, there was a span of 8 bases.

The gene calls are TRBV27 and TRBJ2-3, with 14 nucleotides matching TRBD2. Germline CDR1 MNHEY, CDR2 SMNVEV (reference sequence). This CDR3 contains 15 residues. The V and J ends lost 7 bases and 7 bases, in that order; junction bases with no gene match: 7. CDR3 in DNA: TGTGCCAGCAAAATCGGACTAGCGGGAGGAAATACGCAGTATTTT. This sequence encodes CASKIGLAGGNTQYF.

The rearrangement uses TRBV28 and TRBJ2-7; D unresolved. Trimming cost V 6 bases and J 5 bases, with 11 bases left between them. This CDR3 contains 12 residues. CDR1 and CDR2 from the germline V gene are MDHEN and SYDVKM. The DNA for the CDR3 is TGTGCCAGCAGCACGACACTCCACGAGCAGTACTTC. Protein sequence: CASSTTLHEQYF.

The rearrangement uses TRBV2 and TRBJ1-5, with TRBD1 matching over 7 bases. The length of the CDR3 is 13 residues. Germline trimming cut 7 bases from V and 1 base from J; bases unmatched to any gene: 1. The germline V gene has CDR1 SNHLY and CDR2 FYNNEI. The CDR3 protein is CASKQGSNQPQHF. For the CDR3, the DNA is TGTGCCAGCAAACAGGGGAGCAATCAGCCCCAGCATTTT.

With respect to this clone: The sample has other DNA sequences that encode this CDR3 too. V gene TRBV7-8 combines with J gene TRBJ2-7; D not resolved. This CDR3 has 13 residues. Trimming cost V 0 bases and J 0 bases, with 3 bases left between them. Germline V CDR1 and CDR2: SGHVS, FQNEAQ. This CDR3 reads CASSLAGSYEQYF. The CDR3 DNA reads TGTGCCAGCAGCTTAGCGGGCTCCTACGAGCAGTACTTC.

The chain links TRBV5-1 to TRBJ1-1; unclear D gene. The V gene lost 1 base and the J gene lost 1 base, with 5 bases spanning the gap. Germline CDR1 SGHRS, CDR2 YFSETQ. The CDR3 covers 13 residues. The CDR3 coding sequence is TGCGCCAGCAGCTTGACCGAGAACACTGAAGCTTTCTTT. Its protein product is CASSLTENTEAFF.

As concerns this clone: In the same sample, other DNA sequences code for this CDR3. The V gene is TRBV9, the J gene TRBJ2-2; no definite D call. The germline V gene encodes CDR1 SGDLS and CDR2 YYNGEE. This CDR3 region has 14 residues. Trimming shortened V by 0 bases and J by 0 bases, and 3 bases separated the two germline ends. DNA for the CDR3: TGTGCCAGCAGCGTAGAAGCGAACACCGGGGAGCTGTTTTTT. Amino acid sequence: CASSVEANTGELFF.

This clone has only one observation. The CDR3 sequence is CASSYEAGGADTQYF. Written as DNA, the CDR3 is TGTGCCAGCAGTTACGAAGCGGGGGGCGCAGATACGCAGTATTTT. This chain connects TRBV6-5 to TRBJ2-3; TRBD2 aligns across 9 bases. Trimming removed 2 bases from V and 4 bases from J; junction bases left unmatched: 4. Germline V lookup: CDR1 MNHEY, CDR2 SVGAGI. The CDR3 is 15 amino acids.

V gene TRBV4-3 combines with J gene TRBJ2-5; tentatively, D is TRBD2 (6 bases). The length of the CDR3 is 16 residues. Germline V gene data show CDR1 as LGHNA and CDR2 as YSLEER. Trimming stripped 0 bases from V and 4 bases from J, with 15 bases between. The DNA of the CDR3 is TGCGCCAGCAGCCAAGATAGCGTGGGGGGAGGAGAGACCCAGTACTTC. It yields the protein CASSQDSVGGGETQYF.

The rearrangement links TRBV29-1 to TRBJ2-1, with 7 bases identical to TRBD2. This CDR3 is 13 amino acids long. The trim removed 2 bases at V and 8 bases at J, leaving 6 bases unmatched. The germline V gene encodes CDR1 SQVTM and CDR2 ANQGSEA. CDR3 amino acids: CSVESPGRDEQFF. The DNA of the CDR3 is TGCAGCGTTGAATCCCCAGGGAGGGATGAGCAGTTCTTC.

The chain uses TRBV30 and TRBJ2-7; D is perhaps TRBD1 (5 bases). Germline V gives CDR1 GTSNPN, CDR2 SVGIG (reference sequence). V lost 4 bases and J 0 bases, leaving 7 bases between the germline ends. The CDR3 totals 12 residues. The DNA for the CDR3 is TGTGCCTGGACCAGGGACTCCTACGAGCAGTACTTC. This gives the protein CAWTRDSYEQYF. The full variable domain, in which reference TRBV30 and TRBJ2-7 provide the parts outside the CDR3, is SQTIHQWPATLVQPVGSPLSLECTVEGTSNPNLYWYRQAAGRGLQLLFYSVGIGQISSEVPQNLSASRPQDRQFILSSKKLLLSDSGFYLCAWTRDSYEQYFGPGTRLTVT.

This clone was counted a few times. The chain combines TRBV5-1 with TRBJ2-3; 9 bases line up with TRBD2. The CDR3 loop spans 15 amino acids. Germline lookup yields CDR1 SGHRS and CDR2 YFSETQ. V was pared by 4 bases and J by 2 bases, with 5 bases of the junction left unmatched. The CDR3 protein is CASSAGLAFTDTQYF. The CDR3, as DNA: TGCGCCAGCAGCGCAGGACTAGCGTTCACAGATACGCAGTATTTT.